This is a list of T cell receptor beta chains from one sample in a study of OX40 agonist ivuxolimab in advanced cancers. Sequencing used immunoSEQ multiplex PCR; TCRdb keeps in-frame clones, though not all of them. The sample contains 70,000 to 95,000 clones, around 80% of which appear only once. The sequencing used CD4+ or CD8+ T cells sorted from blood, collected in a trial of the OX40 agonist ivuxolimab. These receptor sequences come from an adult with an advanced solid tumor such as melanoma, head and neck, liver or kidney cancer. Both conserved end residues are part of each CDR3. The order of the fields is V gene, J gene, clone size, D gene, CDR3 DNA, CDR3 protein. D genes are given only for firm matches. Some rows have no size entry. The others give once, few or many, or a class for an expanded clone.

TRBV7-2	TRBJ2-7	.	TRBD2	TGTGCCAGCAGCTTAGATAGACTAGCGGGAGTCCACGAGCAGTACTTC	CASSLDRLAGVHEQYF
TRBV6-5	TRBJ2-2	.	.	TGTGCCAGCGGAATCATCAGGGCCACCGGGGAGCTGTTTTTT	CASGIIRATGELFF
TRBV10-3	TRBJ2-1	once	TRBD2	TGTGCCATCAGGGCAGGGGGCGGGCTAGCGGGGGGCCTTACCCCATACAATGAGCAGTTCTTC	CAIRAGGGLAGGLTPYNEQFF
TRBV5-5	TRBJ2-7	.	TRBD2	TGTGCCAGCAGCTACGGCGGGAGCTCCTACGAGCAGTACTTC	CASSYGGSSYEQYF
TRBV7-2	TRBJ2-1	.	TRBD1	TGTGCCAGCAGCACTAAACAGGGGGCGAATGAGCAGTTCTTC	CASSTKQGANEQFF
TRBV7-9	TRBJ2-3	.	.	TGTGCCAGCAGCTGGACCACTAGTGGTCATACGCAGTATTTT	CASSWTTSGHTQYF
TRBV28	TRBJ1-2	.	.	TGTGCCATCCAGCTCGCTAACTATGGCTACACCTTC	CAIQLANYGYTF
TRBV30	TRBJ1-1	.	.	TGTGCCTGGAGTGTACGGGCAGGGGACACTGAAGCTTTCTTT	CAWSVRAGDTEAFF
TRBV5-1	TRBJ2-1	.	TRBD2	TGCGCCAGCACCCTGGGGGGGAGATTGGAGCAGTTCTTC	CASTLGGRLEQFF
TRBV11-2	TRBJ2-1	.	TRBD2	TGTGCCAGCAGCCCGAGCGGGGGTTACAATGAGCAGTTCTTC	CASSPSGGYNEQFF
TRBV6-5	TRBJ2-7	.	.	TGTGCCAGCAGTCCCCTGACTGGACTCTACGAGCAGTACTTC	CASSPLTGLYEQYF
TRBV27	TRBJ1-6	.	.	TGTGCCAGCAGTTCTAAACACCCCAGAAGTAGTAATTCACCCCTCCACTTT	CASSSKHPRSSNSPLHF
TRBV19	TRBJ2-1	medium-sized	.	TGTGCCAGTGCCTATAGCTCCTACAATGAGCAGTTCTTC	CASAYSSYNEQFF
TRBV7-9	TRBJ1-2	once	TRBD1	TGTGCCAGCAGCTTGACAGGGGGCTTAGGGGGCTACACCTTC	CASSLTGGLGGYTF
TRBV11-2	TRBJ2-7	.	.	TGTGCCAGCAGCTTACAGGTAGCGGTGGTAGAGTCCTACGAGCAGTACTTC	CASSLQVAVVESYEQYF
TRBV30	TRBJ1-1	few	.	TGTGCCTGGGACACTCAGGGAGGAACTGAAGCTTTCTTT	CAWDTQGGTEAFF
TRBV9	TRBJ2-2	.	.	TGTGCCAGCAGCGTAGAACCGACATTTCCGAACACCGGGGAGCTGTTTTTT	CASSVEPTFPNTGELFF
TRBV5-5	TRBJ2-7	once	TRBD1	TGTGCCAGCGAAGGTGGGACAGGGTCCTACGAGCAGTACTTC	CASEGGTGSYEQYF
TRBV18	TRBJ1-1	few	.	TGTGCCAGCTCACCAGTGGACACTGAAGCTTTCTTT	CASSPVDTEAFF
TRBV4-3	TRBJ2-1	.	.	TGCGCCAGCAGCCTATCGGGAGTTGGATACAATGAGCAGTTCTTC	CASSLSGVGYNEQFF
TRBV2	TRBJ1-5	few	.	TGTGCCAGCAGTGGCCCTTTGAATCAGCCCCAGCATTTT	CASSGPLNQPQHF
TRBV5-4	TRBJ2-7	once	.	TGTGCCAGCAGTGTCGGAGACTACGAGCAGTACTTC	CASSVGDYEQYF
TRBV2	TRBJ2-7	many	.	TGTGCCAGCAGTGACTCGTGGAAGGAGAACGAGCAGTACTTC	CASSDSWKENEQYF
TRBV15	TRBJ2-1	.	.	TGTGCCACCAGCAGAGATCGTGTACGTGGTGAGCAGTTCTTC	CATSRDRVRGEQFF
TRBV18	TRBJ1-3	few	TRBD1	TGTGCCAGCTCAAACCGGGACAGGACTAGTTTT	CASSNRDRTSF
TRBV4-1	TRBJ2-5	.	TRBD2	TGCGCCAGCAGCCAAAGACTAGCGGAGGGGCCGGGGGAGACCCAGTACTTC	CASSQRLAEGPGETQYF
TRBV5-1	TRBJ2-1	medium-sized	TRBD1	TGCGCCAGCAGCCTCCCGACAGGGGACAATGAGCAGTTCTTC	CASSLPTGDNEQFF
TRBV19	TRBJ2-1	.	.	TGTGCCAGTAGTAACCCGGGACTCTACAATGAGCAGTTCTTC	CASSNPGLYNEQFF
TRBV5-5	TRBJ2-2	.	TRBD1	TGTGCCAGCAGCCTGAGGACAGGGAACGGGGAGCTGTTTTTT	CASSLRTGNGELFF
TRBV9	TRBJ1-5	.	.	TGTGCCAGCAGCGTAGACCCGATCCAGCCCCAGCATTTT	CASSVDPIQPQHF
TRBV7-2	TRBJ2-5	once	.	TGTGCCAGCAGCTTATTAGGGGTTCAAGAGACCCAGTACTTC	CASSLLGVQETQYF
TRBV27	TRBJ2-6	.	.	TGTGCCAGCAGTTCCGATTCTTACAGCTCTGGGGCCAACGTCCTGACTTTC	CASSSDSYSSGANVLTF
TRBV27	TRBJ2-7	.	TRBD2	TGTGCCAGCAGCCGAGCGGGAGAACTTTACGAGCAGTACTTC	CASSRAGELYEQYF
TRBV2	TRBJ1-6	.	.	TGTGCCAGCAGACAAGCGTATAATTCACCCCTCCACTTT	CASRQAYNSPLHF
TRBV30	TRBJ2-7	.	.	TGTGCCAGCCGGACAGCCCAGAACTACGAGCAGTACTTC	CASRTAQNYEQYF
TRBV6-1	TRBJ1-1	.	.	TGTGCCAGCAGTGATGATGGGGGCGCCGGGACTGAAGCTTTCTTT	CASSDDGGAGTEAFF
TRBV2	TRBJ2-2	once	TRBD1	TGTGCCAGCAGTGAACGGTTGGGACAGGGTAACACCGGGGAGCTGTTTTTT	CASSERLGQGNTGELFF
TRBV9	TRBJ2-2	.	.	TGTGCCAGCAGCGCAAGGGGGGGTCTCACCGGGGAGCTGTTTTTT	CASSARGGLTGELFF
TRBV19	TRBJ1-2	.	TRBD1	TGTGCCAGTAGTATACCCCGGGACAGGGGGAATACGAACTATGGCTACACCTTC	CASSIPRDRGNTNYGYTF
TRBV19	TRBJ1-5	.	.	TGTGCCAGTAAACAGGGAGGTCCGTATAGCAATCAGCCCCAGCATTTT	CASKQGGPYSNQPQHF
TRBV30	TRBJ2-7	.	.	TGTGCCTGGAGTGAAGATCGCCTCGAGCAGTACTTC	CAWSEDRLEQYF
TRBV9	TRBJ1-2	.	TRBD1	TGTGCCAGCAGCCCAAGGACAGGGTTGGCCTATGGCTACACCTTC	CASSPRTGLAYGYTF
TRBV28	TRBJ2-2	.	.	TGTGCCAGCAGTCTCCCCGGGACGGGAAACACCGGGGAGCTGTTTTTT	CASSLPGTGNTGELFF
TRBV20-1	TRBJ1-3	.	.	TGCAGTGCCCCATATGGAAACACCATATATTTT	CSAPYGNTIYF
TRBV15	TRBJ1-2	.	.	TGTGCCACCAGCCCGCTGACAGGTCAGGCCTATGGCTACACCTTC	CATSPLTGQAYGYTF
TRBV27	TRBJ2-1	.	.	TGTGCCAGCGGCAAGGACCTGTCGAACTCCTACAATGAGCAGTTCTTC	CASGKDLSNSYNEQFF
TRBV6-5	TRBJ2-7	.	TRBD2	TGTGCCAGCAGTTACCGACTAGCGGGAGGGAGGTACGAGCAGTACTTC	CASSYRLAGGRYEQYF
TRBV27	TRBJ1-2	.	.	TGTGCCAGCAGTCGAACAGGGTCTGGCTACACCTTC	CASSRTGSGYTF
TRBV18	TRBJ2-7	few	TRBD1	TGTGCCAGCTCACCCCGACAGGGGACCTACGAGCAGTACTTC	CASSPRQGTYEQYF
TRBV28	TRBJ2-1	.	TRBD2	TGTGCCAGCAGTTCCGGGACTAGCGGGATGTTTATCTCCTACAATGAGCAGTTCTTC	CASSSGTSGMFISYNEQFF
TRBV27	TRBJ2-7	.	.	TGTGCCAGCAGCCCCATGGCCGGGCGGGAGCAGTACTTC	CASSPMAGREQYF
TRBV5-1	TRBJ1-3	.	.	TGCGCCAGCAGCTTGAGACGCGGCTCTGGAAACACCATATATTTT	CASSLRRGSGNTIYF
TRBV5-5	TRBJ1-2	.	.	TGTGCCAGCAGCCCCGTCCGGGGGCGGCGGGAAGGCTACACCTTC	CASSPVRGRREGYTF
TRBV7-6	TRBJ2-7	once	.	TGTGCCAGCAGCTTATTTGCCGAAACCTACGAGCAGTACTTC	CASSLFAETYEQYF
TRBV10-3	TRBJ2-3	.	TRBD2	TGTGCCATCCGGACTAGCGAGAGCACAGATACGCAGTATTTT	CAIRTSESTDTQYF